These T cell receptor beta chains were read from a single sample in a study of CD4 T cells in relation to SARS-CoV-2 and coronaviruses. Their specific antigens are unknown. Profiling relied on immunoSEQ multiplex PCR, and the TCRdb table lists in-frame clones only, not all of them. The sample shows tens of thousands of clones, 65% to 80% of them seen only once. Material for sequencing was CD4+ T cells from PBMCs, cultured in vitro. These receptors originate from a human donor in good health. Each CDR3 is given with its conserved first and last residue. Each record gives: V gene, clone size, D gene, J gene, CDR3 length, CDR3 protein, CDR3 DNA. The D gene is left open where the match is weak. Clone size is shown for a subset of rows, as once, few, many or a class of expanded clone.

V gene: TRBV5-1
clone size: -
D gene: -
J gene: TRBJ2-3
CDR3 length: 13
CDR3 protein: CASRLEGPDTQYF
CDR3 DNA: TGCGCCAGCCGGTTGGAGGGCCCAGATACGCAGTATTTT

V gene: TRBV7-7
clone size: few
D gene: TRBD2
J gene: TRBJ2-7
CDR3 length: 14
CDR3 protein: CATWGGGSSYEQYF
CDR3 DNA: TGTGCCACCTGGGGGGGTGGGAGTTCCTACGAGCAGTACTTC

V gene: TRBV4-1
clone size: -
D gene: TRBD1
J gene: TRBJ1-4
CDR3 length: 17
CDR3 protein: CASSQDRGTGSNEKLFF
CDR3 DNA: TGCGCCAGCAGCCAAGATCGAGGGACAGGGAGTAATGAAAAACTGTTTTTT

V gene: TRBV5-6
clone size: few
D gene: TRBD1
J gene: TRBJ1-4
CDR3 length: 14
CDR3 protein: CASSPWTGGEKLFF
CDR3 DNA: TGTGCCAGCAGCCCTTGGACAGGCGGCGAAAAACTGTTTTTT

V gene: TRBV9
clone size: once
D gene: -
J gene: TRBJ1-2
CDR3 length: 14
CDR3 protein: CASSVVTGRDGYTF
CDR3 DNA: TGTGCCAGCAGCGTAGTAACAGGTCGGGATGGCTACACCTTC

V gene: TRBV27
clone size: -
D gene: -
J gene: TRBJ2-5
CDR3 length: 14
CDR3 protein: CASSYGGRGETQYF
CDR3 DNA: TGTGCCAGCAGTTACGGGGGGCGTGGAGAGACCCAGTACTTC

V gene: TRBV6-5
clone size: -
D gene: -
J gene: TRBJ1-2
CDR3 length: 13
CDR3 protein: CASSRGREYGYTF
CDR3 DNA: TGTGCCAGTTCACGGGGGCGTGAATATGGCTACACCTTC

V gene: TRBV6-4
clone size: -
D gene: TRBD2
J gene: TRBJ2-2
CDR3 length: 15
CDR3 protein: CASSDGEGHTGELFF
CDR3 DNA: TGTGCCAGCAGTGACGGGGAGGGCCACACCGGGGAGCTGTTTTTT

V gene: TRBV9
clone size: few
D gene: TRBD2
J gene: TRBJ2-7
CDR3 length: 16
CDR3 protein: CASSVGLAGSSYEQYF
CDR3 DNA: TGTGCCAGCAGCGTAGGGCTAGCGGGGAGCTCCTACGAGCAGTACTTC

V gene: TRBV7-3
clone size: -
D gene: TRBD2
J gene: TRBJ2-3
CDR3 length: 17
CDR3 protein: CASSLGLAGGATDTQYF
CDR3 DNA: TGTGCCAGCAGCCTAGGACTAGCGGGAGGAGCCACAGATACGCAGTATTTT

V gene: TRBV19
clone size: -
D gene: TRBD2
J gene: TRBJ2-5
CDR3 length: 18
CDR3 protein: CASSIGSSGTSGAETQYF
CDR3 DNA: TGTGCCAGTAGTATAGGGTCTAGCGGGACTAGCGGGGCAGAGACCCAGTACTTC

V gene: TRBV10-3
clone size: -
D gene: -
J gene: TRBJ1-3
CDR3 length: 13
CDR3 protein: CAGNSDRGNTIYF
CDR3 DNA: TGTGCCGGCAACAGTGATAGGGGAAACACCATATATTTT

V gene: TRBV6-6
clone size: -
D gene: -
J gene: TRBJ1-5
CDR3 length: 14
CDR3 protein: CASSYRSSNQPQHF
CDR3 DNA: TGTGCCAGCAGTTATAGGAGTAGCAATCAGCCCCAGCATTTT

V gene: TRBV7-2
clone size: -
D gene: -
J gene: TRBJ2-7
CDR3 length: 13
CDR3 protein: CASSLEAFYEQYF
CDR3 DNA: TGTGCCAGCAGCTTAGAGGCCTTCTACGAGCAGTACTTC

V gene: TRBV5-1
clone size: -
D gene: TRBD2
J gene: TRBJ2-7
CDR3 length: 19
CDR3 protein: CASSLVDGSGTSVSYEQYF
CDR3 DNA: TGCGCCAGCAGCTTGGTGGATGGTAGCGGGACTTCGGTCAGCTACGAGCAGTACTTC

V gene: TRBV3-1/TRBV3-2
clone size: -
D gene: -
J gene: TRBJ1-5
CDR3 length: 13
CDR3 protein: CASSQDSDQPQHF
CDR3 DNA: TGTGCCAGCAGCCAAGACAGCGATCAGCCCCAGCATTTT

V gene: TRBV4-1
clone size: -
D gene: -
J gene: TRBJ2-3
CDR3 length: 13
CDR3 protein: CASSQGPGDTQYF
CDR3 DNA: TGCGCCAGCAGCCAAGGTCCCGGAGATACGCAGTATTTT

V gene: TRBV6-5
clone size: -
D gene: TRBD1
J gene: TRBJ1-2
CDR3 length: 15
CDR3 protein: CASSYSISGGFGYTF
CDR3 DNA: TGTGCCAGCAGTTACTCGATATCAGGGGGCTTTGGCTACACCTTC

V gene: TRBV5-4
clone size: -
D gene: -
J gene: TRBJ1-3
CDR3 length: 17
CDR3 protein: CASSGGASRNSGNTIYF
CDR3 DNA: TGTGCCAGCAGCGGGGGGGCCTCCCGGAACTCTGGAAACACCATATATTTT

V gene: TRBV19
clone size: -
D gene: TRBD2
J gene: TRBJ2-5
CDR3 length: 13
CDR3 protein: CASSRLAEETQYF
CDR3 DNA: TGTGCCAGTAGCAGACTAGCGGAAGAGACCCAGTACTTC

V gene: TRBV15
clone size: few
D gene: -
J gene: TRBJ1-3
CDR3 length: 18
CDR3 protein: CATSRPKGGTLSGNTIYF
CDR3 DNA: TGTGCCACCAGCAGGCCTAAAGGAGGGACACTTTCTGGAAACACCATATATTTT

V gene: TRBV10-1
clone size: few
D gene: -
J gene: TRBJ2-7
CDR3 length: 16
CDR3 protein: CASSGMSGEGYYEQYF
CDR3 DNA: TGCGCCAGCAGTGGGATGTCGGGAGAGGGGTACTACGAGCAGTACTTC

V gene: TRBV2
clone size: few
D gene: -
J gene: TRBJ2-5
CDR3 length: 11
CDR3 protein: CASGAFETQYF
CDR3 DNA: TGTGCCAGCGGGGCATTTGAGACCCAGTACTTC

V gene: TRBV6-5
clone size: -
D gene: -
J gene: TRBJ2-5
CDR3 length: 14
CDR3 protein: CASSPLTAQETQYF
CDR3 DNA: TGTGCCAGCAGTCCGCTCACTGCGCAAGAGACCCAGTACTTC

V gene: TRBV19
clone size: few
D gene: -
J gene: TRBJ2-6
CDR3 length: 19
CDR3 protein: CASTLFGVIGVSGANVLTF
CDR3 DNA: TGTGCCAGTACCCTATTCGGGGTTATCGGAGTCTCTGGGGCCAACGTCCTGACTTTC

V gene: TRBV2
clone size: -
D gene: -
J gene: TRBJ2-1
CDR3 length: 13
CDR3 protein: CASRQVSYNEQFF
CDR3 DNA: TGTGCCAGCCGGCAGGTTTCCTACAATGAGCAGTTCTTC